These 20 T cell receptor beta chains came from one sample sequenced in a study of blood T cell repertoires in COVID-19 (dated by TCRdb to between 2020 and 2021). The library was built by means of the immunoSEQ multiplex PCR assay. TCRdb holds this immuneACCESS table with in-frame rearrangements only. Some clones are missing; in checked studies, unresolved V genes explain under half, and the rest has no known cause. Recorded for this sample are 150,000 or so clones; roughly 80% of them occurred a single time. The ten largest clonotypes hold 3% to 3.5% of the sample. Input material: peripheral blood. These receptor sequences come from a woman older than 75 with acute or convalescent COVID-19.

V gene TRBV5-1 combines with J gene TRBJ1-1; D remains unclear. Trimming stripped 2 bases from V and 3 bases from J, with 17 bases between. The CDR3 consists of 16 residues. The germline CDR1 and CDR2 sequences are SGHRS and YFSETQ. This CDR3 is CASSFSGHPGDTEAFF. Here the CDR3 DNA reads TGCGCCAGCAGCTTCAGCGGCCACCCCGGGGACACTGAAGCTTTCTTT. Supplemented by reference TRBV5-1 and TRBJ1-1, the full variable domain reads KAGVTQTPRYLIKTRGQQVTLSCSPISGHRSVSWYQQTPGQGLQFLFEYFSETQRNKGNFPGRFSGRQFSNSRSEMNVSTLELGDSALYLCASSFSGHPGDTEAFFGQGTRLTVV.

The gene calls are TRBV5-6 and TRBJ1-6; D is possibly TRBD1 (5 bases). V lost 0 bases and J 3 bases, leaving 7 bases between the germline ends. The V gene's germline CDR1 is SGHDT and CDR2 YYEEEE. CDR3 length: 15 residues. The CDR3 DNA reads TGTGCCAGCAGCTTGGGACAGAGCTATAATTCACCCCTCCACTTT. Encoded protein: CASSLGQSYNSPLHF.

The genes are TRBV6-6 and TRBJ1-4; D unresolved. Trimming left V 5 bases short and J 7 bases short, with 5 bases between. The CDR3 contains 11 residues. The germline V gene encodes CDR1 MNHNY and CDR2 SVGAGI (reference sequence). The CDR3 DNA reads TGTGCCAGCAGTATGAGTGAAAAACTGTTTTTT. Translating it yields CASSMSEKLFF.

The count of this clone is one. The genes are TRBV7-3 and TRBJ1-1, with 11 positions matching TRBD1. CDR3 length: 18 amino acids. Germline loops: CDR1 SGHTA, CDR2 FQGTGA. V lost 6 bases to trimming and J lost 8 bases; unmatched junction nucleotides: 20. CDR3 in amino acids: CASSPRTGGYLGLGEAFF. CDR3 coding DNA: TGTGCCAGCAGTCCCCGGACAGGGGGCTATCTGGGTTTGGGAGAAGCTTTCTTT.

This clone was seen a single time. The V gene is TRBV27, the J gene TRBJ2-5; possible D gene TRBD2, 6 bases. The CDR3 is made up of 15 amino acids. V dropped 5 bases and J dropped 2 bases, with 15 bases sitting between them. From germline, CDR1 is MNHEY and CDR2 SMNVEV (reference sequence). DNA of the CDR3: TGTGCCAGCAGTCTCCGCGGGGTGCTACAAGAGACCCAGTACTTC. Translated: CASSLRGVLQETQYF.

The rearrangement joins TRBV2 to TRBJ2-1, with D possibly matching TRBD1 (6 bases). V lost 10 bases, J lost 2 bases, and 12 bases lay in between. CDR1 and CDR2 (germline): SNHLY, FYNNEI. The CDR3 loop spans 13 amino acids. CDR3 loop: CAIGRGTYNEQFF. As DNA, the CDR3 is TGTGCCATCGGAAGGGGGACCTACAATGAGCAGTTCTTC.

The chain carries TRBV7-7 and TRBJ2-5, with D maybe TRBD2 (5 bases). CDR3 length equals 13 residues. Germline CDR1 and CDR2: SSHAT and FNYEAQ (reference sequence). Trimming stripped 6 bases from V and 5 bases from J, with 13 bases between. The CDR3 reads CASSTLAQETQYF. The CDR3 bases are TGTGCCAGCAGTACCCTAGCTCAGGAGACCCAGTACTTC.

The J gene is TRBJ2-5, the V gene TRBV12-3 or TRBV12-4, with a weak D call TRBD1 (5 bases). Trimming removed 6 bases from V and 1 base from J, with 6 bases in between. This CDR3 has 12 residues. The CDR3, as DNA: TGTGCCAGCAGAGACAGCCAAGAGACCCAGTACTTC. Translation: CASRDSQETQYF.

The genes are TRBV6-6 and TRBJ1-4; D is unresolved. The CDR3 spans 15 residues. The V gene's germline CDR1 is MNHNY and CDR2 SVGAGI (reference sequence). Trimming removed 6 bases from V and 5 bases from J, with 16 bases in between. DNA for the CDR3: TGTGCCAGCAGCCCCATTAGCGGAGGGAATGAAAAACTGTTTTTT. It specifies CASSPISGGNEKLFF.

V gene TRBV4-1 combines with J gene TRBJ1-5; D gene unclear. CDR3 length: 13 amino acids. From germline, CDR1 is MGHRA and CDR2 YSYEKL. The V gene lost 0 bases and the J gene lost 5 bases, with 5 bases spanning the gap. The CDR3 protein is CASSQESHQPQHF. The CDR3 coding sequence is TGCGCCAGCAGCCAAGAGAGTCATCAGCCCCAGCATTTT.

Here the CDR3 reads CASSLPGPPNYGYTF. The CDR3 region has the DNA TGTGCCAGCAGCCTCCCTGGCCCACCTAACTATGGCTACACCTTC. The gene calls are TRBV4-2 and TRBJ1-2, with D uncertain. Germline V gene lookup returns CDR1 LGHNA and CDR2 YNFKEQ. Trimming stripped 4 bases from V and 0 bases from J, with 12 bases between. This CDR3 region has 15 residues.

The gene calls are TRBV19 and TRBJ2-2, with 7 bases aligning to TRBD1. In germline, CDR1 is LNHDA, CDR2 SQIVND (reference sequence). The V segment lost 5 bases and the J segment 2 bases; nucleotides outside the gene matches: 5. The CDR3 extends over 15 amino acids. The CDR3 bases are TGTGCCAGTAGTCCCGGGACAGTAAACACCGGGGAGCTGTTTTTT. Protein sequence: CASSPGTVNTGELFF.

The rearrangement uses TRBV7-3 and TRBJ2-3; D not resolved. Germline values: CDR1 SGHTA, CDR2 FQGTGA. The CDR3 spans 13 residues. Trimming shortened V by 1 base and J by 3 bases, and 5 bases separated the two germline ends. The DNA of the CDR3 is TGTGCCAGCAGCTTAAAACGGACAGATACGCAGTATTTT. Translation gives CASSLKRTDTQYF.

The chain combines TRBV10-3 with TRBJ2-7; unclear D gene. The length of the CDR3 is 11 residues. CDR1 is ENHRY and CDR2 is SYGVKD in the germline V gene. Trimming pared 4 bases from V and 7 bases from J, leaving 8 bases between. The DNA of the CDR3 is TGTGCCATCAGTGGCCAAGAGGAGCAGTACTTC. Encoded protein: CAISGQEEQYF.

V is TRBV7-3 and J is TRBJ1-6; 7 bases are a match to TRBD1. Germline V gene data show CDR1 as SGHTA and CDR2 as FQGTGA. V lost 3 bases and J lost 3; bases outside the gene matches: 5. The CDR3 is 16 residues long. The CDR3 bases are TGTGCCAGCAGCTTGCGAGGGGGCGGCTATAATTCACCCCTCCACTTT. Amino acids: CASSLRGGGYNSPLHF.

The chain carries TRBV18 and TRBJ2-3; 11 bases fit TRBD2. The V and J ends lost 3 bases and 10 bases, in that order; junction bases with no gene match: 12. The V gene's germline CDR1 is KGHSH and CDR2 LQKENI. The CDR3 contains 16 residues. The CDR3 spells CASSPQTSGASEAQYF. CDR3 in DNA: TGTGCCAGCTCACCTCAGACTAGCGGGGCCTCAGAGGCGCAGTATTTT. The full variable domain, its missing parts supplied by reference TRBV18 and TRBJ2-3, is NAGVMQNPRHLVRRRGQEARLRCSPMKGHSHVYWYRQLPEEGLKFMVYLQKENIIDESGMPKERFSAEFPKEGPSILRIQQVVRGDSAAYFCASSPQTSGASEAQYFGPGTRLTVL.

V and J are TRBV6-4 and TRBJ2-2, with D unclear. This CDR3 has 14 residues. Trimming took off 7 bases at V and 3 bases at J, with 12 bases between the two ends. Germline-derived CDR1 and CDR2 are MRHNA and SNTAGT. The CDR3 coding sequence is TGTGCCAGCACTCCCGTCGTAGACACCGGGGAGCTGTTTTTT. It translates to CASTPVVDTGELFF.

This clone appeared a few times. The chain has TRBV2 and TRBJ1-2; 7 nucleotides agree with TRBD1. This CDR3 region has 14 residues. J gave up 2 bases and V 4 bases, and 4 bases lay outside the gene matches. Germline V gene data show CDR1 as SNHLY and CDR2 as FYNNEI. The CDR3 reads CASSGPGGNYGYTF. The CDR3, as DNA: TGTGCCAGCAGTGGCCCAGGGGGAAACTATGGCTACACCTTC.

The chain combines TRBV6-6 with TRBJ1-2, with TRBD1 as a possible D gene (5 bases). The V gene lost 5 bases and the J gene lost 8 bases, with 15 bases spanning the gap. The CDR3 is 13 residues long. Germline loops: CDR1 MNHNY, CDR2 SVGAGI (reference sequence). The CDR3 DNA sequence: TGTGCCAGCAGTCCTCAGGGATTTGAAGGCTACACCTTC. Encoded protein: CASSPQGFEGYTF.

This chain uses TRBV6-6 with TRBJ1-1; no firm D call. In germline, CDR1 is MNHNY, CDR2 SVGAGI (reference sequence). There are 15 residues in the CDR3. V was shortened by 6 bases and J by 3 bases, with 17 bases between the two germline ends. The CDR3 DNA is TGTGCCAGCAGCCCACGGAGGGTGATAGACACTGAAGCTTTCTTT. Translated: CASSPRRVIDTEAFF.